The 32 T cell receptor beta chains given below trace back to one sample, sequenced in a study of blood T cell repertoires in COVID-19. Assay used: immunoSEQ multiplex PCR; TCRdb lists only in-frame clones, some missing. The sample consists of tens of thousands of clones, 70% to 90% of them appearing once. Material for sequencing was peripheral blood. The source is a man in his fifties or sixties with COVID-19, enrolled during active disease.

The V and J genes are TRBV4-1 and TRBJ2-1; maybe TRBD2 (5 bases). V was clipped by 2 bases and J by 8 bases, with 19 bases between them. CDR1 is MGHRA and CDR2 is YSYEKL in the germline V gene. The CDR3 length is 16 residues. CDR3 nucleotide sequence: TGCGCCAGCAGCCAATTTCGGGATTCTGATAGGGATGAGCAGTTCTTC. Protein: CASSQFRDSDRDEQFF.

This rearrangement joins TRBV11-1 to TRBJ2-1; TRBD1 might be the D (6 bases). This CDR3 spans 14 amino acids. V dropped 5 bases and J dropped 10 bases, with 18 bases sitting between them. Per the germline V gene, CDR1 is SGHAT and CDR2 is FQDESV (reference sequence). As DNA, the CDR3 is TGTGCCAGCAGCCAAACCAAAACGGGGACAGAGCAGTTCTTC. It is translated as CASSQTKTGTEQFF. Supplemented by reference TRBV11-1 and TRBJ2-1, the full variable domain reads EAEVAQSPRYKITEKSQAVAFWCDPISGHATLYWYRQILGQGPELLVQFQDESVVDDSQLPKDRFSAERLKGVDSTLKIQPAELGDSAMYLCASSQTKTGTEQFFGPGTRLTVL.

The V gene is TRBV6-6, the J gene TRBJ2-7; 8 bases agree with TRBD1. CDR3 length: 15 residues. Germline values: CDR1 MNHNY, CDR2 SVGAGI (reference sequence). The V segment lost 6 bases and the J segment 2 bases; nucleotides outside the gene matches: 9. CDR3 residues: CASRSDRGWAYEQYF. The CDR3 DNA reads TGTGCCAGCAGATCCGACAGGGGCTGGGCCTACGAGCAGTACTTC.

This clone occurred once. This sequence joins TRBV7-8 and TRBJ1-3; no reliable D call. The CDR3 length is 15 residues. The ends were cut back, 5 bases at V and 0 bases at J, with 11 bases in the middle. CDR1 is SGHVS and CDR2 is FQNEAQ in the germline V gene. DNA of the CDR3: TGTGCCAGCAGCCCAGGATCCTACTCTGGAAACACCATATATTTT. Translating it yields CASSPGSYSGNTIYF.

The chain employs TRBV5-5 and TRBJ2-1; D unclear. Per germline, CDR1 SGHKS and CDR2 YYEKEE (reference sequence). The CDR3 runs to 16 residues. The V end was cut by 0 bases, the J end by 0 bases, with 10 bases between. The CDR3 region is CASSLESELSYNEQFF. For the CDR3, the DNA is TGTGCCAGCAGCTTGGAATCGGAGCTCTCCTACAATGAGCAGTTCTTC.

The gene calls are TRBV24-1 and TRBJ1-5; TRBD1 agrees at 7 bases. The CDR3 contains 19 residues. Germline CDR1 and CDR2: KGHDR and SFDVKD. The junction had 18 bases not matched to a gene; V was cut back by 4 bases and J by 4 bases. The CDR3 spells CATSDVTGTDQPPNQPQHF. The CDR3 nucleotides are TGTGCCACCAGTGACGTTACTGGGACAGATCAACCTCCGAATCAGCCCCAGCATTTT.

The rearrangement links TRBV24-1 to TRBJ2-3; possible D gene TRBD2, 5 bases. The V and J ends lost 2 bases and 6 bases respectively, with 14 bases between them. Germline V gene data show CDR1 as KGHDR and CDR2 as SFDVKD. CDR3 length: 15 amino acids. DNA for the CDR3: TGTGCCACCAGTGATTCTATCGACGGGATTGATACGCAGTATTTT. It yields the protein CATSDSIDGIDTQYF.

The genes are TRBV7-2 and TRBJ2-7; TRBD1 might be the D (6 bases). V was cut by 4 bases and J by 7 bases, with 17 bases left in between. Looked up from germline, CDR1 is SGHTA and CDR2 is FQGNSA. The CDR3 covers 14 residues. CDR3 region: CASSSNGQLGEQYF. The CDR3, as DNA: TGTGCCAGCAGCTCGAACGGACAGCTGGGGGAGCAGTACTTC.

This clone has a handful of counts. CDR3 loop: CAINDRGRDTGELFF. The DNA for the CDR3 is TGTGCCATCAATGACAGGGGCCGGGACACCGGGGAGCTGTTTTTT. This rearrangement joins TRBV10-3 to TRBJ2-2, with 8 bases aligning to TRBD1. J gave up 3 bases and V 7 bases, and 7 bases lay outside the gene matches. The CDR3 extends over 15 amino acids. The germline CDR1 and CDR2 sequences are ENHRY and SYGVKD.

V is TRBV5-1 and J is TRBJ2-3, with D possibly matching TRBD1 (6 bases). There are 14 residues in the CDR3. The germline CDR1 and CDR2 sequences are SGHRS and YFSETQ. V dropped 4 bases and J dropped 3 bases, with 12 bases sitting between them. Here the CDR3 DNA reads TGCGCCAGCAGCCGATACCAGGGGACAGATACGCAGTATTTT. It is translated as CASSRYQGTDTQYF.

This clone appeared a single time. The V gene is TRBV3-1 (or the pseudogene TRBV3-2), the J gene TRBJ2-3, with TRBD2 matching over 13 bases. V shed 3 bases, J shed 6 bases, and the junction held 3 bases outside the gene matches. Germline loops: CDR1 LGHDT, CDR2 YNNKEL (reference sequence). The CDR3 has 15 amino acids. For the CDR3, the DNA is TGTGCCAGCAGCCACATGACTAGCGGGAGGGATACGCAGTATTTT. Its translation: CASSHMTSGRDTQYF.

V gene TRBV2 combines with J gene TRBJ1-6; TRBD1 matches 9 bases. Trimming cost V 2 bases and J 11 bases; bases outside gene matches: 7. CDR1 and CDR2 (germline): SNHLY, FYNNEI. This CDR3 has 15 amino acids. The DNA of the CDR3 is TGTGCCAGCAGTGAACTTGGACAGGGGACGGCACCCCTCCACTTT. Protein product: CASSELGQGTAPLHF.

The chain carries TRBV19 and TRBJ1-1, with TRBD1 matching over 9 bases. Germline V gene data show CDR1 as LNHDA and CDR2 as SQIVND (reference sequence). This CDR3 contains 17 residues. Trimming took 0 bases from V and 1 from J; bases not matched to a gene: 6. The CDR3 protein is CASSIDRGDRANTEAFF. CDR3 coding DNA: TGTGCCAGTAGTATAGATCGGGGGGACAGGGCGAACACTGAAGCTTTCTTT.

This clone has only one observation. The CDR3 DNA is TGTGCCAGCAGTAGCTCTAGCGGGAGTCGGGGGAACATTCAGTACTTC. This sequence encodes CASSSSSGSRGNIQYF. V gene TRBV28 combines with J gene TRBJ2-4, with 10 bases fitting TRBD2. J was trimmed by 7 bases and V by 5 bases; bases with no gene match: 11. This CDR3 contains 16 residues. Germline V lookup: CDR1 MDHEN, CDR2 SYDVKM.

In DNA form, the CDR3 reads TGTGCCAGCAGCCCCCTCACAGGGCCCGGGTACAATGAGCAGTTCTTC. As protein: CASSPLTGPGYNEQFF. The rearrangement joins TRBV14 to TRBJ2-1, with D perhaps TRBD1 (6 bases). The CDR3 totals 16 residues. The V and J ends lost 4 bases and 4 bases respectively, with 17 bases between them. Germline V gene lookup returns CDR1 SGHDN and CDR2 FVKESK.

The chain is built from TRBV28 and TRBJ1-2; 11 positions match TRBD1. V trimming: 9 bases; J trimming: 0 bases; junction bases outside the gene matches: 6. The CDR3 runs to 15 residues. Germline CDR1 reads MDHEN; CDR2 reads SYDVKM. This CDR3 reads CARNGQGAANYGYTF. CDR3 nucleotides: TGTGCCAGGAACGGACAGGGGGCAGCTAACTATGGCTACACCTTC.

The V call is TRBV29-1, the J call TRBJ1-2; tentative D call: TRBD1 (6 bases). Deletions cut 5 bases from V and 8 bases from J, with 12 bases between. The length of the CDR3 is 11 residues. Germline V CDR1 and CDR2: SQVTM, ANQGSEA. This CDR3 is CSVLGARGYTF. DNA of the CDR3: TGCAGCGTTCTGGGGGCGCGGGGCTACACCTTC.

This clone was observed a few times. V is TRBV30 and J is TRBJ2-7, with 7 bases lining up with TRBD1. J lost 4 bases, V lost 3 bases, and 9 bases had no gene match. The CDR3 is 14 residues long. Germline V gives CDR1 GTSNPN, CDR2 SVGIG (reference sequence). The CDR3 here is CAWRRAGGKYEQYF. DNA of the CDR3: TGTGCCTGGAGAAGGGCAGGGGGTAAATACGAGCAGTACTTC.

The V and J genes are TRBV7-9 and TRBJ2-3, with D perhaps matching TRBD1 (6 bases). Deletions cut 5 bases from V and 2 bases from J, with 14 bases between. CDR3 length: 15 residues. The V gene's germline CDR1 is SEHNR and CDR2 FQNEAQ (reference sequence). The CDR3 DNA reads TGTGCCAGCAGCCCGCCAGGGGACCCCACAGATACGCAGTATTTT. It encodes CASSPPGDPTDTQYF.

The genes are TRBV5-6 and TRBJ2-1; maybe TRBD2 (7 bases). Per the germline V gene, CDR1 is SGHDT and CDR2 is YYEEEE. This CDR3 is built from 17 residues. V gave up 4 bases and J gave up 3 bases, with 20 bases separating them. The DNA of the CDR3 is TGTGCCAGCAGCCCGGGTGGGGGCGGGAGCTTCTACAATGAGCAGTTCTTC. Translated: CASSPGGGGSFYNEQFF.

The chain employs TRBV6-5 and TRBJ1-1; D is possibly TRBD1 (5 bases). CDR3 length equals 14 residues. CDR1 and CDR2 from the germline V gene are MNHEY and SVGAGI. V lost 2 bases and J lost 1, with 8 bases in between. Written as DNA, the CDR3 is TGTGCCAGCAGTTACCTCGACAGGAACACTGAAGCTTTCTTT. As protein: CASSYLDRNTEAFF.

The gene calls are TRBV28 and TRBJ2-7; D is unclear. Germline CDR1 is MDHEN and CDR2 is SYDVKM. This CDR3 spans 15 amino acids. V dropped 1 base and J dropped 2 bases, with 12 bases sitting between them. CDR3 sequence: CASSLLRSEAYEQYF. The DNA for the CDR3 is TGTGCCAGCAGTTTATTACGGAGTGAAGCCTACGAGCAGTACTTC.

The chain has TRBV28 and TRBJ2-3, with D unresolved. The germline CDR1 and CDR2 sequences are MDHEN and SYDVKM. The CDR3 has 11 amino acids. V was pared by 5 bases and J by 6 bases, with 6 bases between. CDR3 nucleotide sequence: TGTGCCAGCAGTATATCTGATACGCAGTATTTT. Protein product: CASSISDTQYF.

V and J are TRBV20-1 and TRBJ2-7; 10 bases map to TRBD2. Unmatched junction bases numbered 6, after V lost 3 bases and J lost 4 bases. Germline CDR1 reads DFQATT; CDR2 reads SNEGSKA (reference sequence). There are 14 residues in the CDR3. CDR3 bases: TGCAGTGCTAGTCTGGGACTAGCGCCTTACGAGCAGTACTTC. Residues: CSASLGLAPYEQYF.

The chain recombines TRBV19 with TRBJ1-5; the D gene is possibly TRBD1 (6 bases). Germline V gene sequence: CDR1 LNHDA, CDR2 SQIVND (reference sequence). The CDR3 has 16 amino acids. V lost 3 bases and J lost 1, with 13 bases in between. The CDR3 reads CASSMDPGQSNQPQHF. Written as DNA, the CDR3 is TGTGCCAGTAGTATGGACCCTGGACAGAGCAATCAGCCCCAGCATTTT.

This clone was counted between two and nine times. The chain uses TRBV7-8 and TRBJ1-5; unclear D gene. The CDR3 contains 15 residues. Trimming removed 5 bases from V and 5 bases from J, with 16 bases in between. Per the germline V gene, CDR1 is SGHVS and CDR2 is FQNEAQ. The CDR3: CASSPARGSDQPQHF. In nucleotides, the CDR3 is TGTGCCAGCAGCCCCGCCCGGGGAAGCGATCAGCCCCAGCATTTT.

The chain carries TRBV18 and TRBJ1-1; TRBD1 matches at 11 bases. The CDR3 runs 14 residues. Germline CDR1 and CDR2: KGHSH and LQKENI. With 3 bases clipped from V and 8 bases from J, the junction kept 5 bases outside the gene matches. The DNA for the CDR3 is TGTGCCAGCTCACCCGAGGGGACAGGGGGAGAAGCTTTCTTT. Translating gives CASSPEGTGGEAFF.

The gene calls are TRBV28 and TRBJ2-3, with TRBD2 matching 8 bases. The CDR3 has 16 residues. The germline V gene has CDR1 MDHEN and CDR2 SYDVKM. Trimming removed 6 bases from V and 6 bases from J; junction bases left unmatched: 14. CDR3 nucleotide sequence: TGTGCCAGCAGCTTTCCGAGCGGGAGAGAGGCGGATACGCAGTATTTT. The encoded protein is CASSFPSGREADTQYF.

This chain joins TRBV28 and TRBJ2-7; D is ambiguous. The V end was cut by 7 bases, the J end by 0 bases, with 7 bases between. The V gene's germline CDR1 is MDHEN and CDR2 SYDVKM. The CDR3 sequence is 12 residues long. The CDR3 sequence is CASTVGSYEQYF. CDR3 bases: TGTGCCAGCACCGTCGGCTCCTACGAGCAGTACTTC.

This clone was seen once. The CDR3 region has the DNA TGCGCCAGTGAAACAAGGGGCCCATGTGCCTACGAGCAGTACTTC. Amino acid sequence: CASETRGPCAYEQYF. V and J are TRBV23-1 and TRBJ2-7; tentatively, D is TRBD1 (5 bases). TRBV23-1 is filed as an ORF, its function uncertain. The CDR3 has 15 residues. Trimming shortened V by 9 bases and J by 2 bases, and 20 bases separated the two germline ends.

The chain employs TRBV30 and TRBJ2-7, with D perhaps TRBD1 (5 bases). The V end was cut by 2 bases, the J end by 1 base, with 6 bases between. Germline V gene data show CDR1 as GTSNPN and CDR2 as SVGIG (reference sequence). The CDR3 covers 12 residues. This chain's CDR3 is CAWSRGSYEQYF. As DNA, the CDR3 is TGTGCCTGGAGTAGGGGTTCCTACGAGCAGTACTTC.

CDR3 sequence (DNA): TGTGCCAGCAGACATTCGCGGGGGGAAGCGGGAGTATCTGATGAGCAGTTCTTC. It codes for CASRHSRGEAGVSDEQFF. V and J are TRBV7-9 and TRBJ2-1, with TRBD2 matching over 8 bases. Germline trimming cut 6 bases from V and 8 bases from J; bases unmatched to any gene: 21. Germline V gene data show CDR1 as SEHNR and CDR2 as FQNEAQ (reference sequence). CDR3 length equals 18 residues.